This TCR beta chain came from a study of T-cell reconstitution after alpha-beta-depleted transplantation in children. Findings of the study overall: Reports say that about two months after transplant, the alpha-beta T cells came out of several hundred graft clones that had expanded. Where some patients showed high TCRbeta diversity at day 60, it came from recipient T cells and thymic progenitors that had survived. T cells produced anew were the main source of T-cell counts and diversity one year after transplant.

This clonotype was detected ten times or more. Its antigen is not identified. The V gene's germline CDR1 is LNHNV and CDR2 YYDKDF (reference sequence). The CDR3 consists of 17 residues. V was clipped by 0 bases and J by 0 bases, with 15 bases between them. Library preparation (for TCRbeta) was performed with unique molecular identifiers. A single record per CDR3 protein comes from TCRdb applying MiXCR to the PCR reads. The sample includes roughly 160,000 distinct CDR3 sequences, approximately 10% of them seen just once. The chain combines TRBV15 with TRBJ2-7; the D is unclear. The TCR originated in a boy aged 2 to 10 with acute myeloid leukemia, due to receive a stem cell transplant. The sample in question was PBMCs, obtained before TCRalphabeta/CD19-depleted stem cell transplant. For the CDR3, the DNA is TGTGCCACCAGCAGAGATGAGTGGCGCGGTAGCTCCTACGAGCAGTACTTC. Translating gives CATSRDEWRGSSYEQYF.